Below are 8 T cell receptor beta chains sequenced from a single sample in a study. In TCRdb, the 5' RACE reads were re-called with MiXCR into one record per CDR3 protein. Here the sample spans tens of thousands of distinct CDR3 sequences, roughly 23% being singletons. Cells sorted as Tregs were CD4+, CD25+ and CD127-/low. The sequencing sample was made of Tregs sorted from a lymph node. The receptor set was obtained from a female donor with breast cancer.

The chain has TRBV11-2 and TRBJ2-5; TRBD2 aligns across 7 bases. This CDR3 region has 15 residues. With V trimmed by 3 bases and J by 2 bases, 6 bases remained unmatched. In germline, CDR1 is SGHAT, CDR2 FQNNGV. The CDR3 spells CASSFFGTTQETQYF. The CDR3 DNA sequence: TGTGCCAGCAGCTTCTTCGGGACTACTCAAGAGACCCAGTACTTC.

The rearrangement joins TRBV13 to TRBJ2-7; TRBD2 agrees at 9 bases. Germline loops: CDR1 PRHDT, CDR2 FYEKMQ (reference sequence). V lost 5 bases and J lost 6; bases outside the gene matches: 11. The CDR3 is 15 amino acids. Written as DNA, the CDR3 is TGTGCCAGCAGCCCCCGGGATAGCGGGAGCGGCGAGCAGTACTTC. Its protein product is CASSPRDSGSGEQYF.

This clonotype appeared many times. The chain recombines TRBV7-9 with TRBJ2-7; D gene ambiguous. The CDR3 is 14 residues long. Germline V gene sequence: CDR1 SEHNR, CDR2 FQNEAQ (reference sequence). Trimming stripped 3 bases from V and 0 bases from J, with 9 bases between. CDR3 nucleotides: TGTGCCAGCAGCTTGACACCGAGCTCCTACGAGCAGTACTTC. This encodes CASSLTPSSYEQYF.

The chain couples TRBV6-6 to TRBJ1-2; 8 nucleotides agree with TRBD1. V lost 4 bases, J lost 2 bases, and 3 bases stayed unmatched. Germline V CDR1 and CDR2: MNHNY, SVGAGI (reference sequence). The CDR3 has 14 amino acids. The CDR3 bases are TGTGCCAGCAGTTCAGGGGGCTGGAACTATGGCTACACCTTC. Translation: CASSSGGWNYGYTF.

This clonotype was counted ten times or more. The CDR3 region has the DNA TGCGCCAGCAGCAGAACAACAGGGCGCGGGGAGACCCAGTACTTC. This codes for CASSRTTGRGETQYF. The rearrangement joins TRBV5-1 to TRBJ2-5, with D possibly being TRBD1 (6 bases). This CDR3 has 15 residues. V lost 4 bases and J lost 5, with 18 bases in between. Germline loops: CDR1 SGHRS, CDR2 YFSETQ.

This clonotype was counted ten times or more. The chain couples TRBV20-1 to TRBJ2-3; 8 positions agree with TRBD2. Germline V gene data show CDR1 as DFQATT and CDR2 as SNEGSKA (reference sequence). After removal of 3 bases from V and 2 bases from J, the junction contained 13 bases not matched to a gene. The CDR3 runs to 17 residues. CDR3 coding DNA: TGCAGTGCTAGTGCCCCCGGTACTAGCGGACCCACAGATACGCAGTATTTT. Amino acids: CSASAPGTSGPTDTQYF.

This clonotype showed up many times. The rearrangement joins TRBV6-1 to TRBJ2-1; D perhaps matches TRBD1 (6 bases). Germline values: CDR1 MNHNS, CDR2 SASEGT. Deletions cut 7 bases from V and 4 bases from J, with 17 bases between. This CDR3 comprises 15 residues. This chain's CDR3 is CASKVGTGMYNEQFF. The CDR3 nucleotides read TGTGCCAGCAAGGTTGGAACAGGGATGTACAATGAGCAGTTCTTC.

In this sample, this clonotype turned up a few times. The rearrangement uses TRBV20-1 and TRBJ2-7; 9 bases fit TRBD2. This CDR3 spans 13 amino acids. CDR1 and CDR2 (germline): DFQATT, SNEGSKA (reference sequence). With V trimmed by 6 bases and J by 5 bases, 8 bases remained unmatched. The CDR3 sequence is CSAPPGLAHEQYF. CDR3 coding DNA: TGCAGTGCGCCGCCGGGACTAGCCCACGAGCAGTACTTC.